Each of the 22 T cell receptor beta chains below was sequenced from the same sample in a study of OX40 agonist ivuxolimab in advanced cancers. Method: immunoSEQ multiplex PCR; TCRdb's copy keeps in-frame clones and lacks some. Here the sample spans 150,000 to 180,000 clones, around 94% being singletons. The sequencing here drew on CD4+ or CD8+ T cells sorted from blood, taken in a trial of the OX40 agonist ivuxolimab. The receptors shown here come from an adult with an advanced solid tumor such as melanoma, head and neck, liver or kidney cancer.

The chain has TRBV5-1 and TRBJ2-7; D is perhaps TRBD1 (5 bases). V lost 7 bases and J 0 bases, leaving 11 bases between the germline ends. There are 13 residues in the CDR3. Germline CDR1 reads SGHRS; CDR2 reads YFSETQ. CDR3 region: CASARTGSYEQYF. CDR3 nucleotides: TGCGCCAGCGCAAGAACAGGCTCCTACGAGCAGTACTTC.

V and J are TRBV5-1 and TRBJ2-5; 9 positions match TRBD1. V lost 4 bases and J lost 3; bases outside the gene matches: 1. The length of the CDR3 is 13 residues. CDR1 SGHRS and CDR2 YFSETQ come from the germline V gene. The CDR3 nucleotides are TGCGCCAGCAGCCGGACAGGGGAAGAGACCCAGTACTTC. It is translated as CASSRTGEETQYF.

This clone was seen just once. The chain combines TRBV9 with TRBJ2-3; maybe TRBD1 (6 bases). Germline values: CDR1 SGDLS, CDR2 YYNGEE. V shed 0 bases and J shed 2 bases, with 13 bases lying between them. CDR3 length equals 16 residues. CDR3 bases: TGTGCCAGCAGCGTAGTGGGGACACCGTACACAGATACGCAGTATTTT. Its translation: CASSVVGTPYTDTQYF.

V gene TRBV5-4 combines with J gene TRBJ1-2, with D unclear. Germline V gene lookup returns CDR1 SGHNT and CDR2 YYREEE (reference sequence). This CDR3 region has 12 residues. Deletions cut 2 bases from V and 0 bases from J, with 2 bases between. The CDR3 is CASSFPNYGYTF. In DNA form, the CDR3 reads TGTGCCAGCAGCTTCCCTAACTATGGCTACACCTTC.

The J gene is TRBJ1-1, the V gene TRBV7-2; D remains ambiguous. The CDR3 extends over 15 amino acids. V lost 1 base and J 0 bases, leaving 9 bases between the germline ends. From germline, CDR1 is SGHTA and CDR2 FQGNSA. The CDR3 loop is CASSLGWRMNTEAFF. In nucleotides, the CDR3 is TGTGCCAGCAGCTTAGGATGGCGGATGAACACTGAAGCTTTCTTT.

The chain carries TRBV19 and TRBJ1-1; D possibly corresponds to TRBD1 (6 bases). V was pared by 6 bases and J by 0 bases, with 11 bases between. The CDR3 totals 14 residues. Germline V gene data show CDR1 as LNHDA and CDR2 as SQIVND (reference sequence). The CDR3 nucleotides are TGTGCCAGTAGCTTGACAGGCATGAACACTGAAGCTTTCTTT. Protein sequence: CASSLTGMNTEAFF.

The rearrangement uses TRBV15 and TRBJ2-5, with D possibly being TRBD1 (6 bases). Germline V gene data show CDR1 as LNHNV and CDR2 as YYDKDF (reference sequence). The CDR3 extends over 15 amino acids. V was pared by 1 base and J by 2 bases, with 11 bases between. CDR3 DNA: TGTGCCACCAGCAGAGGTCACAGGGATCAAGAGACCCAGTACTTC. Translating gives CATSRGHRDQETQYF.

CDR3 DNA: TGTGCCAGCATGGGACAGGGGTATGGCTACACCTTC. It encodes CASMGQGYGYTF. The chain carries TRBV19 and TRBJ1-2; 10 bases are shared with TRBD1. Germline V CDR1 and CDR2: LNHDA, SQIVND (reference sequence). This CDR3 has 12 residues. The V and J ends lost 9 bases and 5 bases, in that order; junction bases with no gene match: 3.

The chain's CDR3 is CASSPGGGWQETQYF. As DNA, the CDR3 is TGCGCCAGCAGCCCCGGGGGGGGATGGCAAGAGACCCAGTACTTC. V gene TRBV4-3 combines with J gene TRBJ2-5; 8 bases are a match to TRBD2. Per germline, CDR1 LGHNA and CDR2 YSLEER. This CDR3 is 15 amino acids long. With 4 bases clipped from V and 2 bases from J, the junction kept 6 bases outside the gene matches.

The J gene is TRBJ2-7, the V gene TRBV5-6, with 8 nucleotides matching TRBD1. V trimming: 4 bases; J trimming: 4 bases; junction bases outside the gene matches: 13. CDR1 and CDR2 (germline): SGHDT, YYEEEE. This CDR3 region has 16 residues. CDR3 sequence: CASSNGLAGGRYEQYF. The CDR3 coding sequence is TGTGCCAGCAGCAACGGGTTGGCAGGGGGCAGGTACGAGCAGTACTTC.

The genes are TRBV10-3 and TRBJ2-1; no definite D call. V dropped 3 bases and J dropped 4 bases, with 10 bases sitting between them. The CDR3 covers 14 residues. CDR1 and CDR2 from the germline V gene are ENHRY and SYGVKD. The CDR3 nucleotides are TGTGCCATCAGTGAAATGGCGGAGTACAATGAGCAGTTCTTC. Protein: CAISEMAEYNEQFF.

This clone was detected only once. This chain connects TRBV7-9 to TRBJ1-2, with 8 nucleotides matching TRBD1. The V and J ends lost 5 bases and 2 bases, in that order; junction bases with no gene match: 4. The V gene's germline CDR1 is SEHNR and CDR2 FQNEAQ (reference sequence). The CDR3 runs 14 residues. The CDR3 DNA is TGTGCCAGCAGCCCGAGACAGGGGAACTATGGCTACACCTTC. Its translation is CASSPRQGNYGYTF.

The V call is TRBV7-3, the J call TRBJ2-5, with D perhaps being TRBD1 or TRBD2 (5 bases each). The CDR3 spans 13 residues. Germline V CDR1 and CDR2: SGHTA, FQGTGA. Deletions cut 2 bases from V and 3 bases from J, with 7 bases between. The CDR3: CASSLLGEETQYF. DNA of the CDR3: TGTGCCAGCAGCTTACTGGGGGAAGAGACCCAGTACTTC. The full variable domain, completed using reference TRBV7-3 and TRBJ2-5, is GAGVSQTPSNKVTEKGKYVELRCDPISGHTALYWYRQSLGQGPEFLIYFQGTGAADDSGLPNDRFFAVRPEGSVSTLKIQRTERGDSAVYLCASSLLGEETQYFGPGTRLLVL.

In this sample, this clone turned up once. V is TRBV7-8 and J is TRBJ2-3; D ambiguous. Trimming took off 0 bases at V and 3 bases at J, with 7 bases between the two ends. Germline-derived CDR1 and CDR2 are SGHVS and FQNEAQ. This CDR3 is built from 14 residues. The CDR3 loop is CASSLAGRTDTQYF. For the CDR3, the DNA is TGTGCCAGCAGCTTAGCAGGCCGAACAGATACGCAGTATTTT.

The chain employs TRBV7-2 and TRBJ2-2, with 13 bases aligning to TRBD2. Germline assignment: CDR1 SGHTA and CDR2 FQGNSA. This CDR3 has 16 amino acids. V trimming: 3 bases; J trimming: 5 bases; junction bases outside the gene matches: 3. The CDR3 DNA reads as TGTGCCAGCAGCTTCACTAGCGGGAGGGGGACCGGGGAGCTGTTTTTT. Translated, it gives CASSFTSGRGTGELFF. The full variable domain, its missing parts supplied by reference TRBV7-2 and TRBJ2-2, is GAGVSQSPSNKVTEKGKDVELRCDPISGHTALYWYRQSLGQGLEFLIYFQGNSAPDKSGLPSDRFSAERTGGSVSTLTIQRTQQEDSAVYLCASSFTSGRGTGELFFGEGSRLTVL.

J is TRBJ2-6 and V is TRBV19, with D tentatively TRBD1 or TRBD2 (6 bases each). This CDR3 is built from 19 residues. V was shortened by 7 bases and J by 2 bases, with 24 bases between the two germline ends. CDR1 is LNHDA, CDR2 SQIVND, per germline (reference sequence). The CDR3 sequence: CASKGVVLGGRAGANVLTF. CDR3 nucleotides: TGTGCCAGTAAGGGCGTGGTACTAGGGGGGCGCGCTGGGGCCAACGTCCTGACTTTC.

The V gene is TRBV5-1, the J gene TRBJ1-2; tentatively, D is TRBD1 (5 bases). Germline values: CDR1 SGHRS, CDR2 YFSETQ. Between the trimmed V and J ends, which lost 4 bases and 8 bases, there was a span of 21 bases. CDR3 length: 15 residues. Written as DNA, the CDR3 is TGCGCCAGCAGCCAAGGGGTGCAGTCGATGGGGGGCTACACCTTC. Its translation: CASSQGVQSMGGYTF.

The V call is TRBV7-2, the J call TRBJ1-2; D remains unclear. Trimming took off 5 bases at V and 1 base at J, with 8 bases between the two ends. The CDR3 covers 13 residues. From germline, CDR1 is SGHTA and CDR2 FQGNSA. The CDR3 loop is CASSRNSNYGYTF. The CDR3 DNA sequence: TGTGCCAGCAGCCGAAACAGTAACTATGGCTACACCTTC.

This sequence joins TRBV6-1 and TRBJ1-1; TRBD1 might be the D (6 bases). CDR3 length equals 14 residues. The V end was cut by 4 bases, the J end by 0 bases, with 9 bases between. CDR1 MNHNS and CDR2 SASEGT come from the germline V gene. In nucleotides, the CDR3 is TGTGCCAGCAGTGTAGGACAGTTGAACACTGAAGCTTTCTTT. This translates into CASSVGQLNTEAFF.

This chain connects TRBV5-1 to TRBJ2-3; perhaps TRBD2 as D (5 bases). This CDR3 spans 15 amino acids. CDR1 and CDR2 (germline): SGHRS, YFSETQ. V shed 4 bases and J shed 0 bases, with 12 bases lying between them. The CDR3 reads CASSPSGFSTDTQYF. CDR3 coding DNA: TGCGCCAGCAGCCCTTCGGGATTTAGCACAGATACGCAGTATTTT.

The chain carries TRBV28 and TRBJ2-7; 9 bases fit TRBD1. The V segment lost 5 bases and the J segment 3 bases; nucleotides outside the gene matches: 5. This CDR3 region has 14 residues. CDR1 and CDR2 (germline): MDHEN, SYDVKM. The DNA for the CDR3 is TGTGCCAGCAGTGGAACAGGGGGCGACTACGAGCAGTACTTC. As protein: CASSGTGGDYEQYF.

This chain connects TRBV4-2 to TRBJ1-3, with 7 bases fitting TRBD1. After removal of 4 bases from V and 3 bases from J, the junction contained 6 bases not matched to a gene. Germline loops: CDR1 LGHNA, CDR2 YNFKEQ. CDR3 size: 15 residues. Written as DNA, the CDR3 is TGTGCCAGCAGCCGGGATACAGGGGTTGGAAACACCATATATTTT. Translated: CASSRDTGVGNTIYF.